A selection of T cell receptor beta chains follows, all from one sample in a study of blood T cell repertoires in COVID-19. Measured with immunoSEQ multiplex PCR; TCRdb has only the in-frame clones, and not every one. Of over 350,000 clones listed, about 83% are singletons. The source material was PBMCs or T cells enriched from blood (not recorded which). The receptors originated from a woman between 45 and 60 years old who had recovered from COVID-19. Each CDR3 is given without its conserved first and last residue. Fields, in order: CDR3 protein, V gene, J gene.

ASSSGTGPTSSYGYT	TRBV7-9	TRBJ1-2
ASGLVRGTGVVWTEAF	TRBV12-5	TRBJ1-1
ASSAGQLGYT	TRBV6-4	TRBJ1-2
ASTKAGQYNSPLH	TRBV3-1/TRBV3-2	TRBJ1-6
ASSQRTTGQPYEQY	TRBV4-1	TRBJ2-7
ASSLRASTNEKLF	TRBV7-2	TRBJ1-4
ASSIRGRSSYEQY	TRBV19	TRBJ2-7
ASSVDRSNTEAF	TRBV7-8	TRBJ1-1
ASTISNQPQH	TRBV28	TRBJ1-5
ASSLKTAGYGYT	TRBV27	TRBJ1-2
ASRADRGNGYT	TRBV2	TRBJ1-2
SAQGQWNNYGYT	TRBV29-1	TRBJ1-2
ASSAGTGVGEKLF	TRBV9	TRBJ1-4
ASSPILYEQY	TRBV28	TRBJ2-7
ASSVGVQDTDTQY	TRBV9	TRBJ2-3
ASSLWRKIEQY	TRBV28	TRBJ2-7
ATSRDSGDNHYGYT	TRBV15	TRBJ1-2
ASSLVSGGATRLQY	TRBV11-2	TRBJ2-3
ASSPGWTGAGDTQY	TRBV7-9	TRBJ2-3
ASSNQGAQPQH	TRBV6-5	TRBJ1-5
ASSPRQVQPFYEQY	TRBV19	TRBJ2-7
ASSGRGTEAF	TRBV3-1/TRBV3-2	TRBJ1-1
ASSQGGGSTDTQY	TRBV3-1/TRBV3-2	TRBJ2-3
ASSHTQGHGYT	TRBV3-1/TRBV3-2	TRBJ1-2
ASRLLAGGPYIEF	TRBV5-6	TRBJ2-1
SASLYGYT	TRBV20-1	TRBJ1-2
ASSGGLVLHGYEQY	TRBV28	TRBJ2-7
ACGETGPYEQY	TRBV6-5	TRBJ2-7
ASSSDLGGYYGYT	TRBV25-1	TRBJ1-2
ASSSLIGVRGNTEAF	TRBV7-9	TRBJ1-1
ASIQGQGLSPLH	TRBV2	TRBJ1-6
ASSTFSYNEQF	TRBV19	TRBJ2-1
ASTTTVETEAF	TRBV5-5	TRBJ1-1
ASSLGRGRNEKLF	TRBV25-1	TRBJ1-4
ASSLGLGVPSNEQF	TRBV27	TRBJ2-1
SAVTDSYNEQF	TRBV29-1	TRBJ2-1
ASSSPQGTSGNTIY	TRBV28	TRBJ1-3
ASSIVVPPGTDTQY	TRBV19	TRBJ2-3
ASSPVGDVSNQPQH	TRBV19	TRBJ1-5
ASSEGGWTGSYEQY	TRBV6-1	TRBJ2-7
ASSQDPGDNEQF	TRBV4-1	TRBJ2-1
ASSSDREHQETQY	TRBV7-9	TRBJ2-5
ASSPPGQGDYEQY	TRBV7-9	TRBJ2-7
ASSQVDRAPGGYT	TRBV3-1/TRBV3-2	TRBJ1-2
SASNYGTVYGYT	TRBV20-1	TRBJ1-2
ASSQVLMGPSPQH	TRBV4-1	TRBJ1-5
AWNRGNYGYT	TRBV30	TRBJ1-2
ASSQGNSYNSGNTIY	TRBV3-1/TRBV3-2	TRBJ1-3
ASSWWTGRGTEAF	TRBV5-6	TRBJ1-1
ASSSLGQSSYNEQF	TRBV28	TRBJ2-1
AISGGWGETEAF	TRBV10-3	TRBJ1-1
ASSVSSYGYT	TRBV2	TRBJ1-2
ASSQEGGPTAYNEQF	TRBV4-2	TRBJ2-1
ASSLDRDRVFSPLH	TRBV7-8	TRBJ1-6
ASTFMRKPLPPLTGELF	TRBV7-9	TRBJ2-2
ASSERQGVVGYT	TRBV2	TRBJ1-2
ASSLGRGQIYEQY	TRBV5-1	TRBJ2-7